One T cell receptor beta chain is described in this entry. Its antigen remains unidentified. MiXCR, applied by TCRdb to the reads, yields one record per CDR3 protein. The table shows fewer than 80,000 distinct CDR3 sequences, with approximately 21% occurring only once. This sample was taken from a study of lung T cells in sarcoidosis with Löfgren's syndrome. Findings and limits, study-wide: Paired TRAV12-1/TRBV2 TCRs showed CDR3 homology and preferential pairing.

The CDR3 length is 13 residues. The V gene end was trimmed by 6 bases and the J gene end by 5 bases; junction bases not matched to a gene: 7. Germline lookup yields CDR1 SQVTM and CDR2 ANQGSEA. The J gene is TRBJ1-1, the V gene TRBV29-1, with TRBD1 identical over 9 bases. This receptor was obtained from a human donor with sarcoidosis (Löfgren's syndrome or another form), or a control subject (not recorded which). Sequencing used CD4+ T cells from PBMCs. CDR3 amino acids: CSVDRGLNTEAFF. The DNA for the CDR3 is TGCAGCGTGGACAGGGGCCTTAATACTGAAGCTTTCTTT.